This TCR beta chain was retrieved from a study of Ad26.COV2.S vaccination and SARS-CoV-2 variants. Sample treatment: 15 to 20 received Ad26.COV2.S at low or high dose, single or two shots; a few received placebo; per-sample allocation not given. Specimens were obtained on day 63 following the first vaccine or placebo injection. Clones were read by immunoSEQ multiplex PCR, and TCRdb kept only the in-frame ones, dropping some. This repertoire shows around 400,000 clones, 83% found once; its top ten account for 7.4%. V lost 5 bases to trimming and J lost 4 bases, with 14 bases between them. Looked up from germline, CDR1 is LNHNV and CDR2 is YYDKDF (reference sequence). CDR3 size: 14 residues.

This clonotype was obtained from a person aged 18-60 years who received the Ad26.COV2.S COVID-19 vaccine or a placebo. The rearrangement joins TRBV15 to TRBJ2-5; D may be TRBD1 (8 bases). Material: peripheral blood, obtained in a trial of Ad26.COV2.S vaccine versus placebo. The CDR3 reads CATSPTGGVETQYF. CDR3 nucleotides: TGTGCCACCAGCCCCACAGGGGGGGTAGAGACCCAGTACTTC.